This T cell receptor (beta chain) was identified during a study of blood T cell repertoires in COVID-19. Background on the study: The origin of the acute and convalescent COVID-19 samples was the United States, Italy and Spain. T cells, B-cell-depleted T cells, or PBMCs supplied cDNA or gDNA.

V shed 0 bases and J shed 10 bases, with 14 bases lying between them. Germline CDR1 is SGHRS and CDR2 is YFSETQ. The length of the CDR3 is 14 residues. The authors' processing: For nucleated cells, counts were estimated from reference gene primer amplification. Sequencing used immunoSEQ multiplex PCR; TCRdb keeps in-frame clones, though not all of them. D and trimming were read from the DNA, whereas the V and J calls and clone size are those reported in that table. Seen here are approximately 210,000 clones, roughly 94% observed once, and the top ten hold 1.2%. The receptor was isolated from a man aged 25-45 years with acute or convalescent COVID-19. V usage is TRBV5-1 and J usage is TRBJ2-4, with a possible D match to TRBD2 (6 bases). Sequencing used peripheral blood. CDR3 region: CASSLGRDPRIQYF. CDR3 sequence (DNA): TGCGCCAGCAGCTTGGGGAGGGACCCCCGGATTCAGTACTTC.